This T cell receptor (beta chain) appears in the sequencing data of a study of T cells in Graves' hyperthyroidism and ophthalmopathy. Germline V lookup: CDR1 DFQATT, CDR2 SNEGSKA (reference sequence). V was pared by 6 bases and J by 7 bases, with 8 bases of the junction left unmatched. The length of the CDR3 is 13 residues. This clonotype was seen a few times. Amplification targeted TCR beta CDR3 regions from RNA transcripts. Primed by the HTBI set, a first-round RT-PCR was run on the TCR CDR3. From the multiplex PCR reads, TCRdb called clonotypes with MiXCR, one entry per CDR3 protein. The table records hundreds of thousands of distinct CDR3 sequences, over 15% of them present only once.

V and J are TRBV20-1 and TRBJ2-3; 9 bases are a match to TRBD2. Sequenced material: blood. The TCR was taken from a woman aged 18-29 years with Graves' hyperthyroidism. The CDR3 spells CSANLAGTYTQYF. The CDR3 coding sequence is TGCAGTGCGAACCTAGCGGGGACTTATACGCAGTATTTT.